This passage covers 25 T cell receptor beta chains from one sample sequenced in a study of T cells in Graves' hyperthyroidism and ophthalmopathy. Amplified TCR beta CDR3 regions came from RNA transcripts. When the TCR CDR3 underwent first-round RT-PCR, the HTBI primer set was used. One entry per CDR3 protein, called by TCRdb with MiXCR from the multiplex PCR reads. The table has about 690,000 distinct CDR3 sequences, roughly a sixth seen once. Sample: blood. The receptors were gathered from a man aged 50 to 59 with Graves' hyperthyroidism.

The V and J genes are TRBV25-1 and TRBJ2-2; TRBD2 aligns across 7 bases. Germline values: CDR1 MGHDK, CDR2 SYGVNS. V was pared by 7 bases and J by 3 bases, with 17 bases of the junction left unmatched. The CDR3 spans 18 residues. CDR3 in DNA: TGTGCCAGCACCATGAATGGGAGGGGACGATATGACACCGGGGAGCTGTTTTTT. It is translated as CASTMNGRGRYDTGELFF.

This clonotype was observed many times. This chain joins TRBV7-2 and TRBJ2-5; D not resolved. The germline V and J ends were trimmed by 0 bases and 1 base, with 9 bases remaining between them. This CDR3 has 15 amino acids. The germline gives CDR1 SGHTA, CDR2 FQGNSA. This CDR3 is CASSLAYLGQETQYF. The CDR3 region has the DNA TGTGCCAGCAGCTTAGCGTATCTAGGCCAAGAGACCCAGTACTTC. The full variable domain, with the rest looked up from reference TRBV7-2 and TRBJ2-5, is GAGVSQSPSNKVTEKGKDVELRCDPISGHTALYWYRQSLGQGLEFLIYFQGNSAPDKSGLPSDRFSAERTGGSVSTLTIQRTQQEDSAVYLCASSLAYLGQETQYFGPGTRLLVL.

This clonotype was picked up a small number of times. This rearrangement joins TRBV29-1 to TRBJ2-7, with D uncertain. Deletions cut 4 bases from V and 2 bases from J, with 12 bases between. Per germline, CDR1 SQVTM and CDR2 ANQGSEA. There are 13 residues in the CDR3. CDR3 sequence: CSVGPDGAYEQYF. The CDR3 coding sequence is TGCAGCGTTGGTCCGGACGGAGCCTACGAGCAGTACTTC.

J is TRBJ1-2 and V is TRBV12-3 or TRBV12-4, with 9 bases that match TRBD1. Trimming removed 5 bases from V and 0 bases from J; junction bases left unmatched: 7. This CDR3 region has 16 residues. The CDR3 here is CASSRTGALSNYGYTF. CDR3 sequence (DNA): TGTGCCAGCAGTAGGACAGGGGCCCTCTCTAACTATGGCTACACCTTC.

The rearrangement joins TRBV20-1 to TRBJ2-3; 10 bases map to TRBD1. V lost 3 bases to trimming and J lost 1 base; unmatched junction nucleotides: 4. This CDR3 spans 15 amino acids. Per germline, CDR1 DFQATT and CDR2 SNEGSKA (reference sequence). The CDR3 nucleotides are TGCAGTGCTAGGCCCGGGACAGGGGGCACAGATACGCAGTATTTT. It codes for CSARPGTGGTDTQYF.

This clonotype was detected only a few times. The genes are TRBV27 and TRBJ1-3; D might be TRBD1 (6 bases). Germline values: CDR1 MNHEY, CDR2 SMNVEV (reference sequence). The CDR3 is made up of 15 amino acids. V was pared by 0 bases and J by 4 bases, with 10 bases between. DNA for the CDR3: TGTGCCAGCAGTTTATCAGGGACATCCGGAAACACCATATATTTT. As protein: CASSLSGTSGNTIYF.

This clonotype turned up a few times. A much larger clone lies one base from this, so it may be a read error. The J gene is TRBJ1-1, the V gene TRBV6-2 or TRBV6-3, with 7 nucleotides matching TRBD1. Germline V gene lookup returns CDR1 MNHEY and CDR2 SVGEGT. The CDR3 sequence is 15 residues long. The V and J ends lost 5 bases and 0 bases, in that order; junction bases with no gene match: 6. The CDR3: CASSARGQLNTEAFF. The CDR3 DNA reads as TGTGCCAGCAGTGCAAGGGGACAGTTGAACACTGAAGCTTTCTTT.

This clonotype was found many times. V is TRBV28 and J is TRBJ2-3; D gene uncertain. V was cut by 6 bases and J by 4 bases, with 11 bases left in between. This CDR3 contains 13 residues. Looked up from germline, CDR1 is MDHEN and CDR2 is SYDVKM. CDR3 nucleotides: TGTGCCAGCAGATACCCACTTGCAGATACGCAGTATTTT. This encodes CASRYPLADTQYF.

This clonotype appeared many times. This chain connects TRBV29-1 to TRBJ2-1; 10 positions match TRBD2. The CDR3 is 15 residues long. In germline, CDR1 is SQVTM, CDR2 ANQGSEA. V shed 4 bases and J 2 bases; nucleotides not matched to a gene: 5. DNA for the CDR3: TGCAGCGTTGTGCCTAGCGGGGGTCCCTACAATGAGCAGTTCTTC. Its protein product is CSVVPSGGPYNEQFF.

The chain uses TRBV28 and TRBJ2-7, with 10 nucleotides matching TRBD2. Trimming removed 2 bases from V and 4 bases from J; junction bases left unmatched: 11. Germline V gene lookup returns CDR1 MDHEN and CDR2 SYDVKM. This CDR3 has 17 residues. CDR3 in DNA: TGTGCCAGCAGTTTACTAGCGGGAGAGGGAAATTGGTACGAGCAGTACTTC. Protein: CASSLLAGEGNWYEQYF. The variable domain in full, completed from reference TRBV28 and TRBJ2-7, reads DVKVTQSSRYLVKRTGEKVFLECVQDMDHENMFWYRQDPGLGLRLIYFSYDVKMKEKGDIPEGYSVSREKKERFSLILESASTNQTSMYLCASSLLAGEGNWYEQYFGPGTRLTVT.

This clonotype showed up many times. The chain carries TRBV19 and TRBJ1-1; tentatively, D is TRBD1 (5 bases). The germline gives CDR1 LNHDA, CDR2 SQIVND (reference sequence). The CDR3 covers 15 residues. The V end lost 5 bases, the J end lost 2 bases, and 15 bases lay between the germline ends. The CDR3 DNA sequence: TGTGCCAGTAGTGGCCCGGGGCCAGTAAACACTGAAGCTTTCTTT. The encoded protein is CASSGPGPVNTEAFF.

A remark on this clonotype: A much more abundant neighbour one base away suggests this may be a read error. The chain couples TRBV13 to TRBJ2-5, with D possibly matching TRBD2 (7 bases). Germline V gives CDR1 PRHDT, CDR2 FYEKMQ (reference sequence). CDR3 size: 16 residues. The CDR3 bases are TGTACCAGCAGCGGGATCCGGGACAACAACCAAGAGACCCAGTACTTC. It specifies CTSSGIRDNNQETQYF. Full variable domain (remainder filled in from reference TRBV13 and TRBJ2-5): AAGVIQSPRHLIKEKRETATLKCYPIPRHDTVYWYQQGPGQDPQFLISFYEKMQSDKGSIPDRFSAQQFSDYHSELNMSSLELGDSALYFCTSSGIRDNNQETQYFGPGTRLLVL.

The V call is TRBV18, the J call TRBJ1-5; perhaps TRBD1 as D (5 bases). The germline CDR1 and CDR2 sequences are KGHSH and LQKENI. Deletions cut 6 bases from V and 7 bases from J, with 13 bases between. The CDR3 has 13 amino acids. The CDR3 reads CASSPTEGQPQHF. The DNA of the CDR3 is TGTGCCAGCTCTCCCACGGAGGGGCAGCCCCAGCATTTT. The full variable domain, rest sourced from reference TRBV18 and TRBJ1-5, is NAGVMQNPRHLVRRRGQEARLRCSPMKGHSHVYWYRQLPEEGLKFMVYLQKENIIDESGMPKERFSAEFPKEGPSILRIQQVVRGDSAAYFCASSPTEGQPQHFGDGTRLSIL.

The J gene is TRBJ1-1, the V gene TRBV4-1, with 10 bases fitting TRBD1. The CDR3 loop spans 15 amino acids. The ends lost 3 bases at V and 3 bases at J; junction bases unmatched: 4. Germline CDR1 is MGHRA and CDR2 is YSYEKL. The CDR3 region is CASSHWTGGDTEAFF. The CDR3 DNA sequence: TGCGCCAGCAGCCATTGGACAGGGGGGGACACTGAAGCTTTCTTT.

There are many counts of this clonotype. J is TRBJ2-2 and V is TRBV7-9; 14 nucleotides match TRBD2. Germline lookup yields CDR1 SEHNR and CDR2 FQNEAQ (reference sequence). The CDR3 contains 16 residues. V trimming: 5 bases; J trimming: 7 bases; junction bases outside the gene matches: 6. The CDR3 sequence: CASSGGLAGAVGELFF. The CDR3 nucleotides are TGTGCCAGCAGCGGGGGACTAGCGGGAGCGGTCGGGGAGCTGTTTTTT.

This clonotype was found many times. The chain carries TRBV6-2 or TRBV6-3 and TRBJ2-5; TRBD2 agrees at 14 bases. The CDR3 contains 17 residues. Germline values: CDR1 MNHEY, CDR2 SVGEGT. The junction had 9 bases not matched to a gene; V was cut back by 5 bases and J by 4 bases. Here the CDR3 reads CASSTWTSGRFTETQYF. The CDR3 DNA sequence: TGTGCCAGCAGTACCTGGACTAGCGGGAGGTTCACAGAGACCCAGTACTTC.

This clonotype was observed many times. The chain has TRBV28 and TRBJ1-2; TRBD1 might be the D (6 bases). The V and J ends lost 2 bases and 8 bases respectively, with 12 bases between them. The CDR3 length is 13 residues. Looked up from germline, CDR1 is MDHEN and CDR2 is SYDVKM. The CDR3 sequence: CASSLNRAGGYTF. The DNA for the CDR3 is TGTGCCAGCAGTTTAAACAGGGCTGGAGGCTACACCTTC.

There are many counts of this clonotype. The V and J genes are TRBV28 and TRBJ1-1; the match to TRBD1 covers 12 bases. From germline, CDR1 is MDHEN and CDR2 SYDVKM. Trimming at V came to 5 bases and at J to 4 bases, leaving 14 bases not matched to a gene. This CDR3 is 18 amino acids long. CDR3 DNA: TGTGCCAGCAGTCCGCATAATCCGGGACAGGGGGCTTCCACTGAAGCTTTCTTT. Translated, it gives CASSPHNPGQGASTEAFF.

The V gene is TRBV11-2, the J gene TRBJ2-3; D might be TRBD2 (6 bases). Germline CDR1 reads SGHAT; CDR2 reads FQNNGV. The V and J ends lost 1 base and 0 bases respectively, with 14 bases between them. The CDR3 is made up of 17 amino acids. CDR3 nucleotide sequence: TGTGCCAGCAGCTTAGTGCTAGCGTTCGAGAGCACAGATACGCAGTATTTT. Its translation: CASSLVLAFESTDTQYF.

There are a few counts of this clonotype. V and J are TRBV20-1 and TRBJ1-5, with D possibly matching TRBD1 (5 bases). The germline gives CDR1 DFQATT, CDR2 SNEGSKA (reference sequence). The CDR3 totals 15 residues. Trimming removed 1 base at V and 4 bases at J, with 14 bases between. For the CDR3, the DNA is TGCAGTGCTAGAGCCTCCCGAGGGGTGAATCAGCCCCAGCATTTT. Amino acids: CSARASRGVNQPQHF.

This clonotype was picked up many times. The V gene is TRBV7-8, the J gene TRBJ1-6; possible D gene TRBD1, 6 bases. The CDR3 totals 14 residues. V was pared by 2 bases and J by 9 bases, with 11 bases between. The germline CDR1 and CDR2 sequences are SGHVS and FQNEAQ. The CDR3 DNA sequence: TGTGCCAGCAGCTTACAGGGAGGGGGTTCACCCCTCCACTTT. This codes for CASSLQGGGSPLHF. Full variable domain (missing parts from reference TRBV7-8 and TRBJ1-6): GAGVSQSPRYKVAKRGQDVALRCDPISGHVSLFWYQQALGQGPEFLTYFQNEAQLDKSGLPSDRFFAERPEGSVSTLKIQRTQQEDSAVYLCASSLQGGGSPLHFGNGTRLTVT.

This clonotype was observed a few times. The chain joins TRBV7-2 to TRBJ2-1, with 10 bases lining up with TRBD1. The CDR3 sequence is 14 residues long. Germline CDR1 and CDR2: SGHTA and FQGNSA. V lost 5 bases, J lost 9 bases, and 7 bases stayed unmatched. CDR3 loop: CASSPRQGAGEQFF. CDR3 bases: TGTGCCAGCAGCCCTCGACAGGGGGCAGGTGAGCAGTTCTTC.

This clonotype was detected ten times or more. The V gene is TRBV5-5, the J gene TRBJ2-1, with 9 nucleotides matching TRBD2. The length of the CDR3 is 14 residues. Trimming at V came to 7 bases and at J to 9 bases, leaving 11 bases not matched to a gene. Germline assignment: CDR1 SGHKS and CDR2 YYEKEE (reference sequence). This CDR3 is CASQAGGPYSEQFF. The CDR3 bases are TGTGCCAGCCAGGCGGGAGGGCCTTATAGTGAGCAGTTCTTC.

The chain is built from TRBV7-9 and TRBJ2-5; no firm D call. Germline V gene data show CDR1 as SEHNR and CDR2 as FQNEAQ (reference sequence). The CDR3 sequence is 17 residues long. V gave up 0 bases and J gave up 2 bases, with 16 bases separating them. The CDR3 loop reads CASSLAWRREPQETQYF. The CDR3 nucleotides are TGTGCCAGCAGCTTAGCGTGGCGGCGAGAACCACAAGAGACCCAGTACTTC.

The chain joins TRBV7-2 to TRBJ1-2; no clear D. V shed 5 bases and J shed 8 bases, with 15 bases lying between them. Germline V gene lookup returns CDR1 SGHTA and CDR2 FQGNSA. CDR3 length equals 13 residues. The CDR3 loop reads CASSAEPGYGYTF. The CDR3 coding sequence is TGTGCCAGCAGCGCAGAGCCCGGGTACGGCTACACCTTC.